The rows below give T cell receptor beta chains drawn from one sample of a study of T cell repertoires in cytomegalovirus infection. TCRdb analysed the reads with MiXCR anew, one entry per CDR3 protein. The table lists roughly 800,000 distinct CDR3 sequences, 25% to 30% of them singletons, with around 14% in the top ten. Their antigens are not known. The material sequenced was cultured CD8+ T cells from PBMCs, taken from culture after CMV antigen stimulation. The receptor source for this set is a human donor in good health (CMV status not recorded). Some clones in this sample may be carry-over from other donors' samples. The CDR3 runs from the conserved cysteine through the conserved F or W. Each record gives: clone size, CDR3 length, D gene, J gene, V gene, CDR3 DNA, CDR3 protein. D genes are given only for firm matches. Some rows have no size entry. The others give once, few or many, or a class for an expanded clone.

abundance: many
len: 15
d_gene: TRBD1
j_gene: TRBJ2-1
v_gene: TRBV7-6
CDR3nt: TGTGCCAGCAGCTGGACAGGGACTTCCTACAATGAGCAGTTCTTC
CDR3aa: CASSWTGTSYNEQFF

abundance: few
len: 14
d_gene: -
j_gene: TRBJ1-2
v_gene: TRBV12-3/TRBV12-4
CDR3nt: TGTGCCAGCAGTTTTGGGGGTTCCTTCTATGGCTACACCTTC
CDR3aa: CASSFGGSFYGYTF

abundance: many
len: 14
d_gene: TRBD1
j_gene: TRBJ2-1
v_gene: TRBV7-8
CDR3nt: TGTGCCAGCAGCGCTATGGACAGGGGCAATGAGCAGTTCTTC
CDR3aa: CASSAMDRGNEQFF

abundance: -
len: 14
d_gene: TRBD1
j_gene: TRBJ2-7
v_gene: TRBV2
CDR3nt: TGTGCCAGCGACCGGGACAGGGGCTCCTACGAGCAGTACTTC
CDR3aa: CASDRDRGSYEQYF

abundance: few
len: 15
d_gene: TRBD1
j_gene: TRBJ2-3
v_gene: TRBV6-6
CDR3nt: TGTGCCTGCAGGGGGTGGGGGTCTAGCACAGATACGCAGTATTTT
CDR3aa: CACRGWGSSTDTQYF

abundance: -
len: 20
d_gene: TRBD2
j_gene: TRBJ2-5
v_gene: TRBV20-1
CDR3nt: TGCAGTGCTAGACACTCATATTTAGCGGGGGGCCCTTCCTTCCAAGAGACCCAGTACTTC
CDR3aa: CSARHSYLAGGPSFQETQYF

abundance: many
len: 12
d_gene: -
j_gene: TRBJ2-5
v_gene: TRBV7-9
CDR3nt: TGTGCCAGCAGCTTATGGGAAGAGACCCAGTACTTC
CDR3aa: CASSLWEETQYF

abundance: few
len: 17
d_gene: -
j_gene: TRBJ2-1
v_gene: TRBV2
CDR3nt: TGTGCCAGCAGCGGCGGGACAGCCATTAGCTCCTACAATGAGCAGTTCTTC
CDR3aa: CASSGGTAISSYNEQFF

abundance: -
len: 14
d_gene: -
j_gene: TRBJ2-5
v_gene: TRBV6-5
CDR3nt: TGTGCCAGCAGTTACTCGACGTTTCCAGAGACCCAGTACTTC
CDR3aa: CASSYSTFPETQYF

abundance: few
len: 14
d_gene: -
j_gene: TRBJ1-6
v_gene: TRBV27
CDR3nt: TGTGCCAGCAGTTGGGCAGGGGAAAATTCACCCCTCCACTTT
CDR3aa: CASSWAGENSPLHF

abundance: -
len: 15
d_gene: -
j_gene: TRBJ2-5
v_gene: TRBV27
CDR3nt: TGTGCCAGCAGTCCCGTAGGAAGGGCTGGGGAGACCCAGTACTTC
CDR3aa: CASSPVGRAGETQYF

abundance: few
len: 16
d_gene: TRBD1
j_gene: TRBJ2-2
v_gene: TRBV12-3/TRBV12-4
CDR3nt: TGTGCCAGCAGTACCTCGGGACAGGGGGCGGTTGGGGAGCTGTTTTTT
CDR3aa: CASSTSGQGAVGELFF

abundance: -
len: 15
d_gene: -
j_gene: TRBJ1-3
v_gene: TRBV4-3
CDR3nt: TGCGCCAGCAGCCCGGGCAGGGGCTCTGGAAACACCATATATTTT
CDR3aa: CASSPGRGSGNTIYF

abundance: -
len: 10
d_gene: -
j_gene: TRBJ2-1
v_gene: TRBV6-1
CDR3nt: TGTGCCAGCAGTGAAAGGCAGCAGTTCTTC
CDR3aa: CASSERQQFF

abundance: -
len: 16
d_gene: -
j_gene: TRBJ1-5
v_gene: TRBV4-1
CDR3nt: TGCGCCAGCAGCCAAGATCGTCAGACCGGGAGTCAGCCCCAGCATTTT
CDR3aa: CASSQDRQTGSQPQHF

abundance: few
len: 14
d_gene: -
j_gene: TRBJ1-4
v_gene: TRBV6-6
CDR3nt: TGTGCCAGCACGCGGGGATTTAATAATGAAAAACTGTTTTTT
CDR3aa: CASTRGFNNEKLFF

abundance: -
len: 13
d_gene: -
j_gene: TRBJ2-1
v_gene: TRBV18
CDR3nt: TGTGCCAGCTCACTAACCCGGGGCGATGAGCAGTTCTTC
CDR3aa: CASSLTRGDEQFF

abundance: -
len: 18
d_gene: -
j_gene: TRBJ1-5
v_gene: TRBV6-5
CDR3nt: TGTGCCAGCAGTGGGGGAACAGATCACCCCTATAGCAATCAGCCCCAGCATTTT
CDR3aa: CASSGGTDHPYSNQPQHF

abundance: -
len: 13
d_gene: -
j_gene: TRBJ2-2
v_gene: TRBV12-3/TRBV12-4
CDR3nt: TGTGCCAGCAGTTTTATCAACACCGGGGAGCTGTTTTTT
CDR3aa: CASSFINTGELFF

abundance: few
len: 16
d_gene: TRBD1
j_gene: TRBJ1-2
v_gene: TRBV27
CDR3nt: TGTGCCAGCAGCCCTAGCCCCACAGGGGACAGATATGGCTACACCTTC
CDR3aa: CASSPSPTGDRYGYTF

abundance: few
len: 14
d_gene: -
j_gene: TRBJ2-7
v_gene: TRBV7-9
CDR3nt: TGTGCCAGCAGCTTTCCCGGGGATACCTACGAGCAGTACTTC
CDR3aa: CASSFPGDTYEQYF

abundance: -
len: 15
d_gene: -
j_gene: TRBJ2-2
v_gene: TRBV15
CDR3nt: TGTGCCACCAGCAGAGATCGAGGGATGGCCGGGGAGCTGTTTTTT
CDR3aa: CATSRDRGMAGELFF

abundance: few
len: 13
d_gene: TRBD1
j_gene: TRBJ2-1
v_gene: TRBV20-1
CDR3nt: TGCAGTGCTAGCGACAGGGACTACAATGAGCAGTTCTTC
CDR3aa: CSASDRDYNEQFF

abundance: -
len: 10
d_gene: -
j_gene: TRBJ2-1
v_gene: TRBV7-9
CDR3nt: TGTGCCAGCACCACGTTGGTGCAGTTCTTC
CDR3aa: CASTTLVQFF

abundance: -
len: 16
d_gene: TRBD2
j_gene: TRBJ2-1
v_gene: TRBV6-5
CDR3nt: TGTGCCAGCAGTTACTTTACTAGCGGGGGGGGGAAGGAGCAGTTCTTC
CDR3aa: CASSYFTSGGGKEQFF

abundance: -
len: 14
d_gene: -
j_gene: TRBJ1-4
v_gene: TRBV6-2/TRBV6-3
CDR3nt: TGTGCCAGCAACAACAGGAGGCGAAATGAAAAACTGTTTTTT
CDR3aa: CASNNRRRNEKLFF

abundance: few
len: 14
d_gene: -
j_gene: TRBJ1-5
v_gene: TRBV9
CDR3nt: TGTGCCAGCAGCGAGAGGGACCGTGGAGAGCCTCAGCATTTT
CDR3aa: CASSERDRGEPQHF

abundance: -
len: 13
d_gene: -
j_gene: TRBJ1-2
v_gene: TRBV12-5
CDR3nt: TGTGCTAGTGGCCGCCTCCGGTACTATGGCTACACCTTC
CDR3aa: CASGRLRYYGYTF

abundance: -
len: 19
d_gene: -
j_gene: TRBJ2-5
v_gene: TRBV15
CDR3nt: TGTGCCACCAGCAGAGGTGAAACAGAGGTCACGACGTGGCAAGAGACCCAGTACTTC
CDR3aa: CATSRGETEVTTWQETQYF

abundance: -
len: 15
d_gene: TRBD1
j_gene: TRBJ2-5
v_gene: TRBV4-1
CDR3nt: TGCGCCAGCAGCCACCCCAGGGGGCACAAAGAGACCCAGTACTTC
CDR3aa: CASSHPRGHKETQYF

abundance: -
len: 14
d_gene: -
j_gene: TRBJ2-1
v_gene: TRBV12-3/TRBV12-4
CDR3nt: TGTGCCAGCAGCTGGGGGGCCCCTCGGAATGAGCAGTTCTTC
CDR3aa: CASSWGAPRNEQFF

abundance: few
len: 16
d_gene: TRBD1
j_gene: TRBJ1-2
v_gene: TRBV7-9
CDR3nt: TGTGCCAGCAGCTTAGAACTAGCAGGGGGCAGCTATGGCTACACCTTC
CDR3aa: CASSLELAGGSYGYTF

abundance: -
len: 12
d_gene: -
j_gene: TRBJ1-2
v_gene: TRBV2
CDR3nt: TGTGCCAGCTGGGGGGGTCGCAAAGGCTACACCTTC
CDR3aa: CASWGGRKGYTF

abundance: many
len: 13
d_gene: TRBD1
j_gene: TRBJ1-2
v_gene: TRBV7-2
CDR3nt: TGTGCCAGCAGCTACAGGGGGCCGAATGGCTACACCTTC
CDR3aa: CASSYRGPNGYTF

abundance: -
len: 11
d_gene: -
j_gene: TRBJ2-3
v_gene: TRBV19
CDR3nt: TGTGCCACAGGGACCACAGATACGCAGTATTTT
CDR3aa: CATGTTDTQYF

abundance: -
len: 16
d_gene: -
j_gene: TRBJ2-3
v_gene: TRBV6-2/TRBV6-3
CDR3nt: TGTGCCAGCAGTTCAGGTCCACCGACTATCACAGATACGCAGTATTTT
CDR3aa: CASSSGPPTITDTQYF

abundance: -
len: 15
d_gene: -
j_gene: TRBJ1-1
v_gene: TRBV6-5
CDR3nt: TGTGCCAGCAGTTACTCGAGGTTTCGGGACACTGAAGCTTTCTTT
CDR3aa: CASSYSRFRDTEAFF

abundance: -
len: 15
d_gene: -
j_gene: TRBJ2-5
v_gene: TRBV6-5
CDR3nt: TGTGCCAGCAGTTACTCGCTAGCAGTTCGGGAGACCCAGTACTTC
CDR3aa: CASSYSLAVRETQYF

abundance: -
len: 14
d_gene: TRBD1
j_gene: TRBJ1-1
v_gene: TRBV7-2
CDR3nt: TGTGCCAGCCTGGTCAGAGGGGGCAACACTGAAGCTTTCTTT
CDR3aa: CASLVRGGNTEAFF

abundance: few
len: 13
d_gene: -
j_gene: TRBJ1-1
v_gene: TRBV6-4
CDR3nt: TGTGCCAGCAGTGACTTCCCAAACACTGAAGCTTTCTTT
CDR3aa: CASSDFPNTEAFF

abundance: few
len: 15
d_gene: -
j_gene: TRBJ1-1
v_gene: TRBV18
CDR3nt: TGTGCCAGCTCACCCTCGGAGGACTCGGGCACTGAAGCTTTCTTT
CDR3aa: CASSPSEDSGTEAFF

abundance: few
len: 13
d_gene: -
j_gene: TRBJ2-1
v_gene: TRBV10-3
CDR3nt: TGTGCCATCAGTGACCCCAAGGACGATGAGCAGTTCTTC
CDR3aa: CAISDPKDDEQFF

abundance: -
len: 12
d_gene: -
j_gene: TRBJ2-7
v_gene: TRBV5-4
CDR3nt: TGTGCCAGCAGCTTGTTTGGGGGCGAGCAGTACTTC
CDR3aa: CASSLFGGEQYF

abundance: -
len: 18
d_gene: TRBD1
j_gene: TRBJ2-1
v_gene: TRBV10-3
CDR3nt: TGTGCCATCAGTGAGGGGGGACAGGGTCTGGGGACCTACAATGAGCAGTTCTTC
CDR3aa: CAISEGGQGLGTYNEQFF

abundance: -
len: 14
d_gene: -
j_gene: TRBJ2-3
v_gene: TRBV24-1
CDR3nt: TGTGCCACCAGTGATGGCACTAGCACAGATACGCAGTATTTT
CDR3aa: CATSDGTSTDTQYF

abundance: -
len: 11
d_gene: -
j_gene: TRBJ1-1
v_gene: TRBV6-6
CDR3nt: TGTGCCAGCATACTAAAAACTGAAGCTTTCTTT
CDR3aa: CASILKTEAFF

abundance: few
len: 18
d_gene: -
j_gene: TRBJ1-2
v_gene: TRBV27
CDR3nt: TGTGCCAGCAGTTTATATCAAACCGGGGCCTTCGATATGTATGGCTACACCTTC
CDR3aa: CASSLYQTGAFDMYGYTF

abundance: -
len: 14
d_gene: -
j_gene: TRBJ1-1
v_gene: TRBV12-3/TRBV12-4
CDR3nt: TGTGCCAGCACCCTACAGGGTTCACGAGGTGAAGCTTTCTTT
CDR3aa: CASTLQGSRGEAFF

abundance: -
len: 15
d_gene: -
j_gene: TRBJ2-2
v_gene: TRBV24-1
CDR3nt: TGTGCCACCAGCGGCCAGCGGACAGCCACCGGGGAGCTGTTTTTT
CDR3aa: CATSGQRTATGELFF

abundance: few
len: 16
d_gene: TRBD1
j_gene: TRBJ1-5
v_gene: TRBV7-4
CDR3nt: TGTGCCAGCAGCTCAGGGGGGGACAGAGAACCTCAGCCCCAGCATTTT
CDR3aa: CASSSGGDREPQPQHF

abundance: -
len: 15
d_gene: TRBD1
j_gene: TRBJ2-7
v_gene: TRBV5-1
CDR3nt: TGCGCCAGCAGCCACTCCGGGACAGGGCTCTACGAGCAGTACTTC
CDR3aa: CASSHSGTGLYEQYF

abundance: many
len: 19
d_gene: -
j_gene: TRBJ2-6
v_gene: TRBV7-6
CDR3nt: TGTGCCAGCAGCTTAGCGGAGGAGGGGGCGCAGTCTGGGGCCAACGTCCTGACTTTC
CDR3aa: CASSLAEEGAQSGANVLTF

abundance: few
len: 16
d_gene: TRBD2
j_gene: TRBJ2-2
v_gene: TRBV10-3
CDR3nt: TGTGCCATCTTAATCGGGCTAGCGGGTAATGAAGGGGAGCTGTTTTTT
CDR3aa: CAILIGLAGNEGELFF